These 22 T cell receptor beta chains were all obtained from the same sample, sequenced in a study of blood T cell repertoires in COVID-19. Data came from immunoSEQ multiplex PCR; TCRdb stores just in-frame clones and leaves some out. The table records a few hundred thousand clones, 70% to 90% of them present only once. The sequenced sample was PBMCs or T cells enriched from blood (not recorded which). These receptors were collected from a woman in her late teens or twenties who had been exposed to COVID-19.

Here the CDR3 reads CASSFTSGASYEQYF. The DNA for the CDR3 is TGTGCCAGCAGCTTTACTAGCGGAGCCTCCTACGAGCAGTACTTC. The J gene is TRBJ2-7, the V gene TRBV5-6, with TRBD2 identical over 8 bases. Trimming cost V 2 bases and J 0 bases; bases outside gene matches: 4. Germline CDR1 is SGHDT and CDR2 is YYEEEE. This CDR3 contains 15 residues.

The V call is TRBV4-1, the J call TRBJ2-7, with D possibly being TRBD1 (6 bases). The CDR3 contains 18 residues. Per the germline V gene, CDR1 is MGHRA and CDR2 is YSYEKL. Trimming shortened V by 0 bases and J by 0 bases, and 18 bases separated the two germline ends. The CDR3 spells CASSQEQGAVLSSYEQYF. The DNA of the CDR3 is TGCGCCAGCAGCCAAGAACAGGGAGCGGTCCTGAGCTCCTACGAGCAGTACTTC.

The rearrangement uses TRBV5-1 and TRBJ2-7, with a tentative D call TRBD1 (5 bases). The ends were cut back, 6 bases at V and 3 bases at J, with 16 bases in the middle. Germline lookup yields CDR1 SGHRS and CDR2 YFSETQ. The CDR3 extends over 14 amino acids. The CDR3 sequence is CASKTWQGLYEQYF. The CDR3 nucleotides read TGCGCCAGCAAGACTTGGCAGGGTCTCTACGAGCAGTACTTC.

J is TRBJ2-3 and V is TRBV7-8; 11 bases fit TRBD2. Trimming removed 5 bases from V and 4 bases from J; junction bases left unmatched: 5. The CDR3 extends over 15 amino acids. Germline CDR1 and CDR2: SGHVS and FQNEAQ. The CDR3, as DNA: TGTGCCAGCAGCACCGGGACTAGCGGAGCAGATACGCAGTATTTT. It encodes CASSTGTSGADTQYF.

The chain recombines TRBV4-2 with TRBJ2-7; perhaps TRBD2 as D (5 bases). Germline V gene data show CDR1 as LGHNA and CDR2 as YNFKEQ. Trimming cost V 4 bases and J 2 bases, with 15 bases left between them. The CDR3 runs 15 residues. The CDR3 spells CASSPSPTSPYEQYF. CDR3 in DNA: TGTGCCAGCAGCCCTAGCCCTACCAGCCCCTACGAGCAGTACTTC.

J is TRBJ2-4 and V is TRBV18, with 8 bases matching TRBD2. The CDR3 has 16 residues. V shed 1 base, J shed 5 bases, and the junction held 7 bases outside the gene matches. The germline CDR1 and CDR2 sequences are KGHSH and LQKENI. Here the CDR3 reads CASSPLAAGDQNIQYF. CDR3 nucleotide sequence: TGTGCCAGCTCACCACTCGCAGCGGGGGACCAAAACATTCAGTACTTC.

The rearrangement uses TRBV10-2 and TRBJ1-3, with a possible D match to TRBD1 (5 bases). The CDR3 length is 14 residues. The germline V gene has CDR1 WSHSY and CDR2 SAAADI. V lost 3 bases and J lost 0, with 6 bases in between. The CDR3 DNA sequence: TGCGCCAGCAGTGAAGGGGTCTCTGGAAACACCATATATTTT. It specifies CASSEGVSGNTIYF.

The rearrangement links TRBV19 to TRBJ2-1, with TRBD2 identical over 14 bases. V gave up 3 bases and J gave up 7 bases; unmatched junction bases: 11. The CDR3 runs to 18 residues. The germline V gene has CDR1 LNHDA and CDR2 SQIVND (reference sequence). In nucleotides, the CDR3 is TGTGCCAGTAGTATGACTAGCGGGAGGGCTCTTCGGCGAAATGAGCAGTTCTTC. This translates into CASSMTSGRALRRNEQFF.

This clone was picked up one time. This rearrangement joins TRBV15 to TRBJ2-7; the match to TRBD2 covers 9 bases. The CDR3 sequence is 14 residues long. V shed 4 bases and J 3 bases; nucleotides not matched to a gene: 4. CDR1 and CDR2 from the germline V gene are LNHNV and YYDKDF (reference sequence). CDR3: CATSKAGGGYEQYF. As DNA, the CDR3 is TGTGCCACCAGCAAAGCGGGAGGAGGCTACGAGCAGTACTTC.

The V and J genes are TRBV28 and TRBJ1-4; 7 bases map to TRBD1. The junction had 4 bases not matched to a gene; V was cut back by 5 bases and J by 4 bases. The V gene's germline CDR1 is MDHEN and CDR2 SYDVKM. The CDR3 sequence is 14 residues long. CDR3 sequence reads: CASSLGQDNEKLFF. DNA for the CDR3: TGTGCCAGCAGTCTCGGACAGGATAATGAAAAACTGTTTTTT.

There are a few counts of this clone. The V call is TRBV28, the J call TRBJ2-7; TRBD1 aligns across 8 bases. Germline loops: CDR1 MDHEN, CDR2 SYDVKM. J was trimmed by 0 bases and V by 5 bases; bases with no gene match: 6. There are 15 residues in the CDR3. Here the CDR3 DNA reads TGTGCCAGCAGTCAGGACAGGGACGGCTCCTACGAGCAGTACTTC. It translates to CASSQDRDGSYEQYF. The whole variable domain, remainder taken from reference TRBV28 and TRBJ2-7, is DVKVTQSSRYLVKRTGEKVFLECVQDMDHENMFWYRQDPGLGLRLIYFSYDVKMKEKGDIPEGYSVSREKKERFSLILESASTNQTSMYLCASSQDRDGSYEQYFGPGTRLTVT.

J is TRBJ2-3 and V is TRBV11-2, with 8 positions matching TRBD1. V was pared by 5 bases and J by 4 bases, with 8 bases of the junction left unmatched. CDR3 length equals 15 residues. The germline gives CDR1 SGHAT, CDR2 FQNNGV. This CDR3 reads CASSADRVVADTQYF. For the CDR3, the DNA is TGTGCCAGCAGCGCGGACAGGGTTGTGGCAGATACGCAGTATTTT.

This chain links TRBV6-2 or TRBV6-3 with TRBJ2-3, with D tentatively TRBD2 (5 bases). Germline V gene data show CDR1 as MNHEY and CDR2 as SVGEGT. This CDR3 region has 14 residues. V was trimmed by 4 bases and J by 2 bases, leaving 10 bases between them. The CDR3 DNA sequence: TGTGCCAGCAGTTCGAGGGTCCTCACAGATACGCAGTATTTT. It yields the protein CASSSRVLTDTQYF.

This CDR3 reads CASSPQPGHRENTEAFF. CDR3 in DNA: TGTGCCAGCAGCCCCCAACCGGGACACCGGGAGAACACTGAAGCTTTCTTT. The chain combines TRBV7-9 with TRBJ1-1, with a possible D match to TRBD1 (6 bases). Looked up from germline, CDR1 is SEHNR and CDR2 is FQNEAQ (reference sequence). V was shortened by 5 bases and J by 1 base, with 20 bases between the two germline ends. The CDR3 spans 17 residues. The variable domain in full, completed from reference TRBV7-9 and TRBJ1-1, reads DTGVSQNPRHKITKRGQNVTFRCDPISEHNRLYWYRQTLGQGPEFLTYFQNEAQLEKSRLLSDRFSAERPKGSFSTLEIQRTEQGDSAMYLCASSPQPGHRENTEAFFGQGTRLTVV.

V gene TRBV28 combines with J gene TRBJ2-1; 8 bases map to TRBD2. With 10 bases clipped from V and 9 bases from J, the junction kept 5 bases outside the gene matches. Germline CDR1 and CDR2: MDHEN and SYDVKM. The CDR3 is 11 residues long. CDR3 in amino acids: CANGRGGEQFF. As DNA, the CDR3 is TGTGCCAACGGGAGGGGCGGTGAGCAGTTCTTC.

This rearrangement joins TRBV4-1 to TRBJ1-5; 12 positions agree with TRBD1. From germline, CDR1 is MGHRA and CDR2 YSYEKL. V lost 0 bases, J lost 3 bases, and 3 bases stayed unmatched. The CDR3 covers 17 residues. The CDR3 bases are TGCGCCAGCAGCCAAGAAGGGACAGGGGGCGACAATCAGCCCCAGCATTTT. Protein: CASSQEGTGGDNQPQHF.

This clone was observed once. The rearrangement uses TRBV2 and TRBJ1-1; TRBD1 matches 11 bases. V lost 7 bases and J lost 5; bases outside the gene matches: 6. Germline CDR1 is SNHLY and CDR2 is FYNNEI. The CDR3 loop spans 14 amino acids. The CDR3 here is CASIWTGGETEAFF. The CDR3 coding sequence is TGTGCCAGCATTTGGACAGGGGGCGAAACTGAAGCTTTCTTT.

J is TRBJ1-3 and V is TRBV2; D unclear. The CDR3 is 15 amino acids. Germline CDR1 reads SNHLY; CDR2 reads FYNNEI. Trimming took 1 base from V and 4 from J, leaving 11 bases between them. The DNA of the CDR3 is TGTGCCAGCAGTGAAGGTCAGGTCGCCGGAAACACCATATATTTT. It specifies CASSEGQVAGNTIYF.

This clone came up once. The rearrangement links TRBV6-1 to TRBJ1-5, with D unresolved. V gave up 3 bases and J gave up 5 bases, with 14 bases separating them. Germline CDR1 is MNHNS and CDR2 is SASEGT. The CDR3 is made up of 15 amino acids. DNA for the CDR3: TGTGCCAGCAGTGACAACCTAGTAACGTATCAGCCCCAGCATTTT. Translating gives CASSDNLVTYQPQHF.

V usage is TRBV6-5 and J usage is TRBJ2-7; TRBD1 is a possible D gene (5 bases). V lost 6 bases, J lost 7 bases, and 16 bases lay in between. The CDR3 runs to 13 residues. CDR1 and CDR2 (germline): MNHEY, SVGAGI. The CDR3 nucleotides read TGTGCCAGCAGCCCCAATCGACAGAGGGAGCAGTACTTC. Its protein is CASSPNRQREQYF.

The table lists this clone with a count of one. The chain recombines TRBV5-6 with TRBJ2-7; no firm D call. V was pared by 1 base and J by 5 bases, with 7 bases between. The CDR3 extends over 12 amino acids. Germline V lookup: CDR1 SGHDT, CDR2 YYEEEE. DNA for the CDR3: TGTGCCAGCAGCTTGTCGGGTGACGAGCAGTACTTC. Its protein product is CASSLSGDEQYF.

Here the CDR3 DNA reads TGTGCCAGCTCACCACCGGTGGACAGGGGCTACGCGGGAGCTTTCTTT. Translated: CASSPPVDRGYAGAFF. The chain is built from TRBV18 and TRBJ1-1, with 9 bases identical to TRBD1. Trimming cost V 0 bases and J 10 bases; bases outside gene matches: 12. CDR3 size: 16 residues. Germline V CDR1 and CDR2: KGHSH, LQKENI. Full variable domain (outside the CDR3, taken from reference TRBV18 and TRBJ1-1): NAGVMQNPRHLVRRRGQEARLRCSPMKGHSHVYWYRQLPEEGLKFMVYLQKENIIDESGMPKERFSAEFPKEGPSILRIQQVVRGDSAAYFCASSPPVDRGYAGAFFGQGTRLTVV.